The TCR beta chain under discussion was sequenced for a study of T cells after yellow fever vaccination. Germline CDR1 is LGHNT and CDR2 is FRNRAP. CDR3 length: 12 amino acids. V lost 4 bases and J lost 5, with 8 bases in between. 5'RACE template switching generated TCR cDNA, adding a universal primer site and UMIs. TCRdb analysed the 5' RACE reads with MiXCR anew, one entry per CDR3 protein. The table has 350,000 or so distinct CDR3 sequences, roughly 8.3% seen once. As for this clonotype: Antigen: not known.

Study findings and constraints: Re-detected after boosting: most primary clones, 95% to 98% of CD4 and about 85% of CD8. Abundant clonotypes from the bulk population could get into FACS-sorted repertoires as contaminants. Researchers report a weaker secondary response that nonetheless peaked faster, day 5 versus 15.

This TCR came from a man aged 18-30 years who received the YFV17D yellow fever vaccine. V gene TRBV12-5 combines with J gene TRBJ1-1; D gene ambiguous. The material was PBMCs, obtained roughly 47 days after the first yellow fever vaccination. The CDR3, as DNA: TGTGCTAGTGGTTGGTTGGGGACTGAAGCTTTCTTT. It codes for CASGWLGTEAFF.